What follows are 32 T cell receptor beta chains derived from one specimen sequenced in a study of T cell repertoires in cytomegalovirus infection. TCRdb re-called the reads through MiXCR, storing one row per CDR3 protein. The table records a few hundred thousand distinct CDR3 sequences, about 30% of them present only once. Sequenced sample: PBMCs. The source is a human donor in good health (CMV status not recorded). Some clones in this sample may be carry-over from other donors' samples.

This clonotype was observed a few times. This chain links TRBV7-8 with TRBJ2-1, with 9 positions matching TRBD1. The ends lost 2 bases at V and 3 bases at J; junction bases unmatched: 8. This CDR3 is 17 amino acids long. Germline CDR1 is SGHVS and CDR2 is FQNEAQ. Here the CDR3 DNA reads TGTGCCAGCAGCTTAAAAGGTTTGGGACAGGGCTACAATGAGCAGTTCTTC. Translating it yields CASSLKGLGQGYNEQFF. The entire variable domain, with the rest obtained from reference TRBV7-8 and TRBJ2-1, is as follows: GAGVSQSPRYKVAKRGQDVALRCDPISGHVSLFWYQQALGQGPEFLTYFQNEAQLDKSGLPSDRFFAERPEGSVSTLKIQRTQQEDSAVYLCASSLKGLGQGYNEQFFGPGTRLTVL.

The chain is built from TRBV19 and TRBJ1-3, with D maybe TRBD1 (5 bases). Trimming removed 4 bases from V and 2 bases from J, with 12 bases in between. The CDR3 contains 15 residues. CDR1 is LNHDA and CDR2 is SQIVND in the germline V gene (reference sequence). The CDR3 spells CASSTPGTAGNTIYF. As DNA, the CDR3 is TGTGCCAGTAGTACCCCCGGGACTGCTGGAAACACCATATATTTT.

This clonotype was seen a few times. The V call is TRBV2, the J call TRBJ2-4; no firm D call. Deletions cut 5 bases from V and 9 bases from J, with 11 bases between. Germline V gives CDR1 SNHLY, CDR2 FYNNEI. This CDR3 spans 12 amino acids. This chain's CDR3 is CASSPEEAIQYF. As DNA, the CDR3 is TGTGCCAGCAGTCCAGAAGAGGCCATTCAGTACTTC. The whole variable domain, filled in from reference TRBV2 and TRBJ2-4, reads EPEVTQTPSHQVTQMGQEVILRCVPISNHLYFYWYRQILGQKVEFLVSFYNNEISEKSEIFDDQFSVERPDGSNFTLKIRSTKLEDSAMYFCASSPEEAIQYFGAGTRLSVL.

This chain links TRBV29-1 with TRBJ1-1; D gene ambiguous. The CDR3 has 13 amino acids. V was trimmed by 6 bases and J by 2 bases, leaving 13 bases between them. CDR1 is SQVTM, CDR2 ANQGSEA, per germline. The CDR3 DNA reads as TGCAGCGTCCGCGGTCAGACCAACACTGAAGCTTTCTTT. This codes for CSVRGQTNTEAFF.

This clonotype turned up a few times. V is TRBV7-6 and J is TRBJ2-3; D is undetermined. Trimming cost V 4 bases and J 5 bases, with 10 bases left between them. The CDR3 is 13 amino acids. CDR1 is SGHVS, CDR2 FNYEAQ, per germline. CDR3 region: CASSSENLDTQYF. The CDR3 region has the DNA TGTGCCAGCAGCTCTGAGAACTTAGATACGCAGTATTTT.

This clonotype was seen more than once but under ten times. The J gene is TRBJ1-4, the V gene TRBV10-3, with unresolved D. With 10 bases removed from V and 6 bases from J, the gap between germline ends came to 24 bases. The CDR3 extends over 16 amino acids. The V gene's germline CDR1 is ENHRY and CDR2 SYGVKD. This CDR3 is CATTPGFSPPDEKLFF. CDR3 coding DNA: TGTGCCACTACACCGGGGTTCTCCCCACCGGATGAAAAACTGTTTTTT.

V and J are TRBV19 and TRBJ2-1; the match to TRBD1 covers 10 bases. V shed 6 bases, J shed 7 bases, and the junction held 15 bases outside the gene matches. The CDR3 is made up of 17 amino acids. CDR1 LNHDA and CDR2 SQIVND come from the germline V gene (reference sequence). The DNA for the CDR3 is TGTGCCAGTAGCAGTAAGACCGGGACAGGGGCAATGAATGAGCAGTTCTTC. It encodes CASSSKTGTGAMNEQFF.

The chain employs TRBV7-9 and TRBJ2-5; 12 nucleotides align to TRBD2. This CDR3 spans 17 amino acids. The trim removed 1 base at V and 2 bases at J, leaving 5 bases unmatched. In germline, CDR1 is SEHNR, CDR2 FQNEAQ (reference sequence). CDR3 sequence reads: CASSLGLAGVRQETQYF. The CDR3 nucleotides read TGTGCCAGCAGCTTAGGACTAGCGGGAGTAAGGCAAGAGACCCAGTACTTC.

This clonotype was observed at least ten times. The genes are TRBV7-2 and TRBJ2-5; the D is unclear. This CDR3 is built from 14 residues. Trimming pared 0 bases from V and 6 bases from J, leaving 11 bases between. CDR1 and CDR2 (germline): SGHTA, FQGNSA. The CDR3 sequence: CASSLASLSKTQYF. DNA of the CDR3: TGTGCCAGCAGCTTAGCTAGCCTAAGCAAGACCCAGTACTTC.

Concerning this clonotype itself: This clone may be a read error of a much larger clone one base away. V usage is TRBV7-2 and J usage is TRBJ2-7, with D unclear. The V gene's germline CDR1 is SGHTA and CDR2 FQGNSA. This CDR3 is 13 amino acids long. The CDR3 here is CSSSQSGAYEQYF. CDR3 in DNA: TGTTCCAGCAGCCAAAGTGGCGCCTACGAGCAGTACTTC. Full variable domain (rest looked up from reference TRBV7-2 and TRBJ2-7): GAGVSQSPSNKVTEKGKDVELRCDPISGHTALYWYRQSLGQGLEFLIYFQGNSAPDKSGLPSDRFSAERTGGSVSTLTIQRTQQEDSAVYLCSSSQSGAYEQYFGPGTRLTVT.

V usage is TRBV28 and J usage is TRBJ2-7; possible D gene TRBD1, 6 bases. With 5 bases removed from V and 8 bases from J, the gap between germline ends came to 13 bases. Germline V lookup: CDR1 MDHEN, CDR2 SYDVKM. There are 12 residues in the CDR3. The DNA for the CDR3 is TGTGCCAGCAGTAACCAGGGGTCCCAGCAGTACGTC. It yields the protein CASSNQGSQQYV.

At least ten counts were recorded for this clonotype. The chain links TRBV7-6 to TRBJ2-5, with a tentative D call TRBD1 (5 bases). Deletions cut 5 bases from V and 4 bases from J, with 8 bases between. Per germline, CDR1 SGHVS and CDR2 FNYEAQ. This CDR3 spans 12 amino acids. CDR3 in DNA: TGTGCCAGCAGCCCTCAGGGAGAGACCCAGTACTTC. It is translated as CASSPQGETQYF.

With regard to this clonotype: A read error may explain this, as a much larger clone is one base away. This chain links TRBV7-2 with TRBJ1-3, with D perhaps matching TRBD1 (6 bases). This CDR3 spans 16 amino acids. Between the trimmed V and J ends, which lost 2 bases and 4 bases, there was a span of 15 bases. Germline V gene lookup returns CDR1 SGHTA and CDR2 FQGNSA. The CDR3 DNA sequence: TGTGCCAGCAGCTTATATACGGGGGCGAAAGGAAACACCATATATTTT. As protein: CASSLYTGAKGNTIYF.

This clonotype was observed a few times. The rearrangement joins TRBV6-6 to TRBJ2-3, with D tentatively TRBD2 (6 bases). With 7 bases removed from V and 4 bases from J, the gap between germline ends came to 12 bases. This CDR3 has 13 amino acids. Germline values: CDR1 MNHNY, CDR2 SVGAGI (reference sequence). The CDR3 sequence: CASTWTNPDTQYF. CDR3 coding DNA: TGTGCCAGCACCTGGACTAACCCAGATACGCAGTATTTT.

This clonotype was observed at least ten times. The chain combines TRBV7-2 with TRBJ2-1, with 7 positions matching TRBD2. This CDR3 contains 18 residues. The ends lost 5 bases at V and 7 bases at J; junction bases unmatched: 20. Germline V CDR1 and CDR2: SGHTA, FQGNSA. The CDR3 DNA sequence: TGTGCCAGCAGCCCCCTCTGGGGGTCGGTAGCGGGCTTTAATGAGCAGTTCTTC. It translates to CASSPLWGSVAGFNEQFF.

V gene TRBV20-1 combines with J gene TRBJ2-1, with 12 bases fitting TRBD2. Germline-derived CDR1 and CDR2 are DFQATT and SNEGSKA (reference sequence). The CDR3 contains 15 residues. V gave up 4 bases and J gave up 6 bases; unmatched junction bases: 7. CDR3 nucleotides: TGCAGTGCTAACCCCCTAGCGGGAGGGTCCAATGAGCAGTTCTTC. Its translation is CSANPLAGGSNEQFF.

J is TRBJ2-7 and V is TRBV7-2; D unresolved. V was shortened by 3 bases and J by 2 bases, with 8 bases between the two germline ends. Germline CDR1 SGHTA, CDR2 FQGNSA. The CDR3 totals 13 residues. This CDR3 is CASSLDPTYEQYF. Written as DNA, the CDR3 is TGTGCCAGCAGCTTGGACCCTACCTACGAGCAGTACTTC.

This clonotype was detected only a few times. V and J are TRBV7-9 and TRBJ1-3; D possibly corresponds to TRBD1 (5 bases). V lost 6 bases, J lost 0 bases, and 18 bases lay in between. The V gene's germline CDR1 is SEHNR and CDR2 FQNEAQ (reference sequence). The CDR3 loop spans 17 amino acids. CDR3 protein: CASRGTLTSGSGNTIYF. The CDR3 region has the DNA TGTGCCAGCAGGGGGACTCTAACCTCCGGCTCTGGAAACACCATATATTTT.

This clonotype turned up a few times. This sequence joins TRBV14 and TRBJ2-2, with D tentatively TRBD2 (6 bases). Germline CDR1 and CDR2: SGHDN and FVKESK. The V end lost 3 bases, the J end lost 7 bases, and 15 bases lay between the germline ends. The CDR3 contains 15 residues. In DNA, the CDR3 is TGTGCCAGCAGCCAGAGTCCGGGACTCCTCGGGGAGCTGTTTTTT. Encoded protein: CASSQSPGLLGELFF.

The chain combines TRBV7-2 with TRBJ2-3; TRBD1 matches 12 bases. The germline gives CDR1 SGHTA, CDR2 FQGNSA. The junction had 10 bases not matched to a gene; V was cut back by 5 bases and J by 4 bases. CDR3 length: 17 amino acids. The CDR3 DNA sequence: TGTGCCAGCAGCCACGGTACCGGGACAGGGGGCGCAGATACGCAGTATTTT. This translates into CASSHGTGTGGADTQYF.

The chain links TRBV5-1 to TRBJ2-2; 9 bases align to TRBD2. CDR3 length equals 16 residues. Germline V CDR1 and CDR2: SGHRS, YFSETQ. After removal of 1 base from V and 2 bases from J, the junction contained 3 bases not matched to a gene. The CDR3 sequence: CASSLQLAGNTGELFF. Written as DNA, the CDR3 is TGCGCCAGCAGCTTGCAACTAGCGGGTAACACCGGGGAGCTGTTTTTT. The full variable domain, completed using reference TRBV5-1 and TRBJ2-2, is KAGVTQTPRYLIKTRGQQVTLSCSPISGHRSVSWYQQTPGQGLQFLFEYFSETQRNKGNFPGRFSGRQFSNSRSEMNVSTLELGDSALYLCASSLQLAGNTGELFFGEGSRLTVL.

The CDR3 reads CASRTGQATKTTEAFF. CDR3 nucleotides: TGTGCCAGCAGGACCGGCCAGGCCACGAAGACCACTGAAGCTTTCTTT. The rearrangement links TRBV28 to TRBJ1-1, with unresolved D. V was pared by 6 bases and J by 4 bases, with 21 bases between. This CDR3 has 16 residues. In germline, CDR1 is MDHEN, CDR2 SYDVKM.

The CDR3 nucleotides read TGTGCCAGCAGCTTTTTAGGCAGGGAAAACTATTTT. This sequence encodes CASSFLGRENYF. This chain uses TRBV11-1 with TRBJ2-3; D possibly corresponds to TRBD1 (5 bases). This CDR3 is 12 amino acids long. Germline lookup yields CDR1 SGHAT and CDR2 FQDESV (reference sequence). Trimming cost V 3 bases and J 15 bases, with 16 bases left between them.

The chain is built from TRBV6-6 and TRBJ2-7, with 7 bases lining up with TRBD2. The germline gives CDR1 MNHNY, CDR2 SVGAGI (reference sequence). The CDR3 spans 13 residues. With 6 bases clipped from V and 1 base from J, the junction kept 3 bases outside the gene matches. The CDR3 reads CASSAGLSYEQYV. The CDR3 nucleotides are TGTGCCAGCAGCGCGGGACTATCCTACGAGCAGTACGTC.

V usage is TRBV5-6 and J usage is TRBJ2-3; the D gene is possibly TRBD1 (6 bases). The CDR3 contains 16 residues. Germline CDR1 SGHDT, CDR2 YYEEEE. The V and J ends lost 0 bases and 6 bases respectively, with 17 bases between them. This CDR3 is CASSLVATGPWDTQYF. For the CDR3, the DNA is TGTGCCAGCAGCTTGGTGGCGACAGGCCCCTGGGATACGCAGTATTTT.

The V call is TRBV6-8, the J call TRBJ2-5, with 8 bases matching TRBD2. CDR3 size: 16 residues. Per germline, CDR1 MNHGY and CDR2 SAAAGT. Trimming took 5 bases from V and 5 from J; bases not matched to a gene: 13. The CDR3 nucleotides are TGTGCCAGCAGTGCACTCACAGGGACTAGTTTGGAGACCCAGTACTTC. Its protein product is CASSALTGTSLETQYF.

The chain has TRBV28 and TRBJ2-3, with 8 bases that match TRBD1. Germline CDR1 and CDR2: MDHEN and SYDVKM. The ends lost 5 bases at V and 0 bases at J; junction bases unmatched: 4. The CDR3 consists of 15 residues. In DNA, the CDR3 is TGTGCCAGCAGTGGGACAGGAAGTAGCACAGATACGCAGTATTTT. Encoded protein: CASSGTGSSTDTQYF.

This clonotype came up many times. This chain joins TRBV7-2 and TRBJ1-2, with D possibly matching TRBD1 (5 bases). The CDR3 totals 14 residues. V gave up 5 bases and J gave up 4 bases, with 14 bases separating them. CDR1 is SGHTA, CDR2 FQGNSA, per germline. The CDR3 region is CASSHTGGAYGYTF. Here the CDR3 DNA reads TGTGCCAGCAGCCACACGGGGGGTGCCTATGGCTACACCTTC.

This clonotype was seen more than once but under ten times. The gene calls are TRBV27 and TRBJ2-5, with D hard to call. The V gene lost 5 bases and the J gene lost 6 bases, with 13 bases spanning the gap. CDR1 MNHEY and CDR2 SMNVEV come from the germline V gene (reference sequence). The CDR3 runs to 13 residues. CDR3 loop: CASSASIGKTQYF. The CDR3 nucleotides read TGTGCCAGCAGTGCTAGTATTGGCAAGACCCAGTACTTC.

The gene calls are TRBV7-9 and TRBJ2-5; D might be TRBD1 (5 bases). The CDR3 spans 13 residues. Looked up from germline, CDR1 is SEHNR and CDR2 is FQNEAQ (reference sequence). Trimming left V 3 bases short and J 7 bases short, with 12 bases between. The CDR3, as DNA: TGTGCCAGCAGCTTGGCCCATCAGGGGACCCAGTACTTC. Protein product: CASSLAHQGTQYF.

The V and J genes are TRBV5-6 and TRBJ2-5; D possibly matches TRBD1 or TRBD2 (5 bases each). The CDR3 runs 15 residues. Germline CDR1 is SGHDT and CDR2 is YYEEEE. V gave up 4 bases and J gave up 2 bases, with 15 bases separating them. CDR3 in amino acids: CASSPGRWGQETQYF. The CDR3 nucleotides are TGTGCCAGCAGCCCTGGACGTTGGGGGCAAGAGACCCAGTACTTC.

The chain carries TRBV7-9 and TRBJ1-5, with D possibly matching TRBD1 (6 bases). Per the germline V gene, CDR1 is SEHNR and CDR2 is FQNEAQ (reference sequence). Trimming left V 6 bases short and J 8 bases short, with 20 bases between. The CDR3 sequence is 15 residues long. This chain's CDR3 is CASSPGVSQEEPQHF. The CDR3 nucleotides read TGTGCCAGCAGTCCAGGGGTATCCCAAGAGGAGCCCCAGCATTTT.